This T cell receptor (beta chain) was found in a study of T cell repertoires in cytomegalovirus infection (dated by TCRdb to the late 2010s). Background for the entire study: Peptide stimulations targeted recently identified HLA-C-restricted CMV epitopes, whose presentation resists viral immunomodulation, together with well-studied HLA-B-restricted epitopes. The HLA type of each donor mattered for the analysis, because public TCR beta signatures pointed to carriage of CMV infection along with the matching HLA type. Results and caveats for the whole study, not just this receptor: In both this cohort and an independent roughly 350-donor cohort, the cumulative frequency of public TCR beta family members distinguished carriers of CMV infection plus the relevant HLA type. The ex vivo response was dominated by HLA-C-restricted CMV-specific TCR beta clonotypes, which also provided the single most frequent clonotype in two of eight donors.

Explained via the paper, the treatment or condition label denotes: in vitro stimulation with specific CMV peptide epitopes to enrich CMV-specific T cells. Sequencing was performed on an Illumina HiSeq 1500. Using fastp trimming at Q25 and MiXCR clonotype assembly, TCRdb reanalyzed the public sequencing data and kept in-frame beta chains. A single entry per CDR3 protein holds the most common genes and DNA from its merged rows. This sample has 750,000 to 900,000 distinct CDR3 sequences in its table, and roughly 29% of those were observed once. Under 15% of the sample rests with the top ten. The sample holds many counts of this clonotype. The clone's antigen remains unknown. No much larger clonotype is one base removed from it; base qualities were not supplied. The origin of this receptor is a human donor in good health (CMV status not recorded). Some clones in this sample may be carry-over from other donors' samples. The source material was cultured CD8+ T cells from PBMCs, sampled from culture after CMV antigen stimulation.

For the CDR3, the sequence is CASSLVWGETQYF. The DNA sequence is as follows: TGTGCCAGCAGCTTAGTCTGGGGTGAGACCCAGTACTTC. The V and J genes are TRBV7-6 and TRBJ2-5, with no confident D gene call. CDR1 is given as SGHVS and CDR2 as FNYEAQ, both from the germline V gene. The CDR3 holds 13 amino acids from the cysteine to the phenylalanine. This entry keeps only the CDR3 DNA: 39 bases, framed from base 1. Trimming costs V 1 base and J 5 bases, and their ends lie 8 bases apart.